This T cell receptor beta chain was documented in a study of molecular identifiers for immune sequencing clone quantification. With regard to this clonotype: A read error may produce the germline difference seen at one junction end.

TCRdb re-analysed the PCR reads in MiXCR, keeping a single row per CDR3 protein. The sample records 40,000 to 50,000 distinct CDR3 sequences, under 25% being singletons. This TCR came from a human donor in good health. Some libraries in this study had Jurkat cell RNA spiked in. The sequencing sample was made of naive CD8+ T cells from blood, with Jurkat cell RNA spiked in. The subset: FACS-sorted CD8+CD4-CCR7+CD45RA+ naive T cells.

The CDR3 region has the DNA TGTGCCACCAGCAGAGATGGGGCCAGCGGGAGTAATACGCAGTGTTTT. This encodes CATSRDGASGSNTQCF. The J gene is TRBJ2-3, the V gene TRBV15; 8 nucleotides match TRBD2. Germline V gives CDR1 LNHNV, CDR2 YYDKDF (reference sequence). The CDR3 has 16 amino acids. Based on the CDR3 plus reference TRBV15 and TRBJ2-3, the full variable domain is DAMVIQNPRYQVTQFGKPVTLSCSQTLNHNVMYWYQQKSSQAPKLLFHYYDKDFNNEADTPDNFQSRRPNTSFCFLDIRSPGLGDTAMYLCATSRDGASGSNTQCFGPGTRLTVL.